This T cell receptor (beta chain) was observed in a study of cytomegalovirus exposure and HLA in healthy donors. V gave up 2 bases and J gave up 8 bases, with 13 bases separating them. This CDR3 spans 14 amino acids. Germline V gene lookup returns CDR1 MNHNS and CDR2 SASEGT. PCR primers comprised 60 Vbeta and 13 Jbeta primers. In the study's own analysis: Unique TCR beta chains numbered roughly 80 million in a later analysis, with some 9.9 million shared. The table came from immunoSEQ multiplex PCR; TCRdb's copy has only in-frame clones and leaves some out. D and trimming were read from the DNA, whereas the V and J calls and clone size are those reported in that table. The repertoire holds 150,000 to 200,000 clones, with roughly 83% as singletons.

The sample was PBMCs. The chain uses TRBV6-1 and TRBJ1-3; D is possibly TRBD1 (5 bases). This TCR was recovered from a boy aged 5-17 years in good health and CMV-seronegative. This CDR3 is CASSERRGGYTIYF. For the CDR3, the DNA is TGTGCCAGCAGTGAACGGCGGGGGGGATACACCATATATTTT.